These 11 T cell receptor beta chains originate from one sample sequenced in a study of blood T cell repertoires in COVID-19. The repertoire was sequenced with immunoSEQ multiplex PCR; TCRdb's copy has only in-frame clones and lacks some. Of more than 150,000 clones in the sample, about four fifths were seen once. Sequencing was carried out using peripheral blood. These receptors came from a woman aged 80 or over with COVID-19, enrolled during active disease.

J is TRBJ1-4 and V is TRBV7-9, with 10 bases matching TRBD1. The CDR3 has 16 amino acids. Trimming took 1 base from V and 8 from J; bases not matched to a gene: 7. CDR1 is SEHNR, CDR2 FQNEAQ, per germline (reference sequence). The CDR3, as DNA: TGTGCCAGCAGCTTAGGGTCGACAGGGGGCCGGGAAAAACTGTTTTTT. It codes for CASSLGSTGGREKLFF.

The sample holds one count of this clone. The CDR3 nucleotides read TGTGCCAGCAGCCGGCATCCGGGAAGCGGGAGGGCCTACGAGCAGTACTTC. Translated: CASSRHPGSGRAYEQYF. This chain connects TRBV3-1 (or the pseudogene TRBV3-2) to TRBJ2-7; 10 bases are shared with TRBD2. Trimming removed 4 bases from V and 2 bases from J; junction bases left unmatched: 11. CDR3 length: 17 residues. CDR1 LGHDT and CDR2 YNNKEL come from the germline V gene (reference sequence).

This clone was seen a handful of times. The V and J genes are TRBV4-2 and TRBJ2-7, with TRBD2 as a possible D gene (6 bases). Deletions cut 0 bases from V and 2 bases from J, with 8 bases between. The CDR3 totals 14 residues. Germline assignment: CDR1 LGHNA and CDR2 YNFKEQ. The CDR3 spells CASSQDIAAYEQYF. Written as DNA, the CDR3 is TGTGCCAGCAGCCAAGATATAGCGGCCTACGAGCAGTACTTC.

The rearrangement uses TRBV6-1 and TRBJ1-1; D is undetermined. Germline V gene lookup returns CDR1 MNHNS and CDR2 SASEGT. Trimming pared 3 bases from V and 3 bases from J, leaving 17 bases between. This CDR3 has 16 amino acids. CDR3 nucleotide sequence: TGTGCCAGCAGTGATTGGTGGAAGCCCCTAGACACTGAAGCTTTCTTT. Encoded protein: CASSDWWKPLDTEAFF.

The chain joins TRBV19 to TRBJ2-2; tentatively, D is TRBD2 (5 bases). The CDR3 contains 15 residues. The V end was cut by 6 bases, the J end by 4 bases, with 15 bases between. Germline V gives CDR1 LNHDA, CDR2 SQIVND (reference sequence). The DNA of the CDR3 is TGTGCCAGTAGACAACGGGGTTCGAGCACCGGGGAGCTGTTTTTT. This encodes CASRQRGSSTGELFF.

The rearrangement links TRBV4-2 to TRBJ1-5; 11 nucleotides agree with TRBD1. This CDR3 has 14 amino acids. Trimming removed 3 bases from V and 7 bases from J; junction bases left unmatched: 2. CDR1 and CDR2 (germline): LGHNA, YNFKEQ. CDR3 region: CASSQDRGRQPQHF. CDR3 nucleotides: TGTGCCAGCAGCCAGGACAGGGGGCGACAGCCCCAGCATTTT.

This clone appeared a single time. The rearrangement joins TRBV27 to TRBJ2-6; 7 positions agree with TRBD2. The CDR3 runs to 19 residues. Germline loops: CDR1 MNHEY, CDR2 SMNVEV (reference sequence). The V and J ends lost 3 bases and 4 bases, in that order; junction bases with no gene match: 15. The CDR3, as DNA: TGTGCCAGCAGTTTTACAGCGGGACGCACCGTTCGGGGGGCCAACGTCCTGACTTTC. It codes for CASSFTAGRTVRGANVLTF.

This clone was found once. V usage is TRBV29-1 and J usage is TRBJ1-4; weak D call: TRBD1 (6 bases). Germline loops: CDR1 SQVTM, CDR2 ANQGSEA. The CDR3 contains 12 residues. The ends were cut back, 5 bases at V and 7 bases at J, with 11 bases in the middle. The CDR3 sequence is CSVQGSFEKLFF. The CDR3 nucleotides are TGCAGCGTTCAGGGGTCTTTTGAAAAACTGTTTTTT.

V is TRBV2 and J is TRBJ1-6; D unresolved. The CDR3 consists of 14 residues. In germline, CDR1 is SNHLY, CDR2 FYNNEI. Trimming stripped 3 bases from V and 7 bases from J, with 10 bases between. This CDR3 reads CASSDPPGNSPLHF. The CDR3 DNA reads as TGTGCCAGCAGTGACCCCCCGGGGAATTCACCCCTCCACTTT.

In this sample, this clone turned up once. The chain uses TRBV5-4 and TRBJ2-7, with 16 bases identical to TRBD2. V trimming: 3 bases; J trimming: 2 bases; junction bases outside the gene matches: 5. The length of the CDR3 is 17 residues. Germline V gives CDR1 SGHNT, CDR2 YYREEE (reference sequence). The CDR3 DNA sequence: TGTGCCAGCAGCTGGGGACTAGCGGGAGGGCTGGCCTACGAGCAGTACTTC. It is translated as CASSWGLAGGLAYEQYF.

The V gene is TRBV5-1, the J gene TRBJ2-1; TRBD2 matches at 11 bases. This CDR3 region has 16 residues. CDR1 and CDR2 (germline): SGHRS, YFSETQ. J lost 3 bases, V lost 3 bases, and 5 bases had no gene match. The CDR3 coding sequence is TGCGCCAGCAGCTACGGACTAGCGGGCGACTACAATGAGCAGTTCTTC. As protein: CASSYGLAGDYNEQFF.